The 4 T cell receptor beta chains given below trace back to one sample, sequenced in a study of memory CD8 T cells in hepatitis C reinfection (dated by TCRdb to 2016 to 2017). Library construction relied on the immunoSEQ multiplex PCR assay. The clones in this table, taken by TCRdb from immuneACCESS, are in-frame only. Not every clone is retained; where verified, under half of the shortfall comes from an unresolved V gene, and the cause of the rest is unknown. The sample contains 44,000 or so clones, 70% to 90% of them found a single time. Of the sample, 1% to 1.5% falls within the top ten clones. Explained via the paper, the time point label denotes: peak reinfection, 3 to 8 weeks after reinfection detection. Sorted cells were sequenced directly ex vivo, without in vitro expansion prior to TCR sequencing. What was sequenced was naive CD8+ T cells sorted from blood. The cell subset or site label of this sample denotes: total naive CD8+CD45RO- T cells. These receptors all stem from a man aged 18 to 29 with hepatitis C virus infection.

The chain is built from TRBV19 and TRBJ2-7; possibly TRBD2 for D (5 bases). The CDR3 has 17 amino acids. Germline CDR1 reads LNHDA; CDR2 reads SQIVND (reference sequence). The V and J ends lost 5 bases and 3 bases respectively, with 23 bases between them. CDR3 loop: CASSLIPPSGGHYEQYF. The CDR3 nucleotides are TGTGCCAGTAGTCTCATCCCCCCCAGCGGAGGCCACTACGAGCAGTACTTC.

This rearrangement joins TRBV5-1 to TRBJ1-2; no firm D call. V lost 2 bases, J lost 4 bases, and 15 bases lay in between. The germline V gene encodes CDR1 SGHRS and CDR2 YFSETQ. The CDR3 covers 15 residues. The CDR3 is CASSLLEREGYGYTF. DNA of the CDR3: TGCGCCAGCAGCTTATTGGAGCGGGAGGGCTATGGCTACACCTTC.

This clone was seen a single time. This chain uses TRBV27 with TRBJ2-7; 7 bases are shared with TRBD2. Germline-derived CDR1 and CDR2 are MNHEY and SMNVEV (reference sequence). The V and J ends lost 4 bases and 3 bases, in that order; junction bases with no gene match: 15. CDR3 length equals 17 residues. This chain's CDR3 is CASSSHPQRDLHYEQYF. CDR3 DNA sequence: TGTGCCAGCAGTTCTCACCCTCAGCGGGACCTACACTACGAGCAGTACTTC.

The chain couples TRBV4-1 to TRBJ2-5; 10 bases match TRBD2. Germline-derived CDR1 and CDR2 are MGHRA and YSYEKL. Trimming at V came to 0 bases and at J to 5 bases, leaving 6 bases not matched to a gene. CDR3 size: 16 residues. CDR3 nucleotides: TGCGCCAGCAGCCAAGATTGGGGACTAGCGATGGAGACCCAGTACTTC. Its translation: CASSQDWGLAMETQYF.